The 16 T cell receptor beta chains reported below all come from one sample, sequenced in a study of CD8 T cells in Susac syndrome. Random hexamers primed reverse transcription of about 0.5 to 1 ug RNA. MiXCR was run by TCRdb on the immunoSEQ multiplex PCR reads, yielding one entry per CDR3 protein. The sample lists roughly 140,000 distinct CDR3 sequences; just under 97% were seen once. Sequenced: CD8+ T cells from PBMCs. The receptors stem from a human donor with multiple sclerosis.

A single count supports this clonotype. The CDR3 nucleotides read TGTGCCAGCAGTTACGTCGGCAGGCCAACCCTGGGGGGCACTGAAGCTTTCTTT. Translating gives CASSYVGRPTLGGTEAFF. This sequence joins TRBV6-5 and TRBJ1-1, with D possibly TRBD1 on 5 matching bases. The V and J ends lost 2 bases and 4 bases respectively, with 23 bases between them. This CDR3 is 18 amino acids long. Germline CDR1 MNHEY, CDR2 SVGAGI.

This chain joins TRBV7-9 and TRBJ2-5; D gene uncertain. Between the trimmed V and J ends, which lost 5 bases and 7 bases, there was a span of 11 bases. The germline V gene encodes CDR1 SEHNR and CDR2 FQNEAQ (reference sequence). This CDR3 is 12 amino acids long. As DNA, the CDR3 is TGTGCCAGCAGCCCGTACGATGGGACCCAGTACTTC. It translates to CASSPYDGTQYF.

The V and J genes are TRBV19 and TRBJ1-1; D is uncertain. V was pared by 3 bases and J by 1 base, with 6 bases between. Germline V gene data show CDR1 as LNHDA and CDR2 as SQIVND (reference sequence). CDR3 size: 13 residues. The CDR3: CASSMAPNTEAFF. The CDR3 DNA reads as TGTGCCAGTAGTATGGCACCGAACACTGAAGCTTTCTTT.

V is TRBV7-9 and J is TRBJ2-5, with TRBD1 matching 8 bases. The CDR3 is 15 amino acids. Germline CDR1 is SEHNR and CDR2 is FQNEAQ (reference sequence). The J segment lost 3 bases and the V segment lost 5 bases, leaving 8 bases of the junction unmatched. DNA for the CDR3: TGTGCCAGCAGCCAAGCGACAGGGGTAGAAGAGACCCAGTACTTC. Translating it yields CASSQATGVEETQYF. Full variable domain (missing parts from reference TRBV7-9 and TRBJ2-5): DTGVSQNPRHKITKRGQNVTFRCDPISEHNRLYWYRQTLGQGPEFLTYFQNEAQLEKSRLLSDRFSAERPKGSFSTLEIQRTEQGDSAMYLCASSQATGVEETQYFGPGTRLLVL.

The DNA of the CDR3 is TGTGCCACCAGTGACCCGGACGGAAGCTCCTACAATGAGCAGTTCTTC. Protein product: CATSDPDGSSYNEQFF. This chain joins TRBV24-1 and TRBJ2-1, with no clear D. The V and J ends lost 4 bases and 0 bases respectively, with 12 bases between them. The CDR3 runs to 16 residues. Germline CDR1 and CDR2: KGHDR and SFDVKD.

The chain employs TRBV19 and TRBJ2-1; TRBD2 aligns across 7 bases. The CDR3 has 16 residues. Trimming removed 0 bases from V and 10 bases from J; junction bases left unmatched: 12. CDR1 LNHDA and CDR2 SQIVND come from the germline V gene (reference sequence). The CDR3 reads CASSIDWGGSGPEQFF. In nucleotides, the CDR3 is TGTGCCAGTAGTATAGACTGGGGGGGTTCTGGCCCGGAGCAGTTCTTC.

This clonotype was counted a single time. The chain carries TRBV7-3 and TRBJ1-6, with D maybe TRBD1 (6 bases). Per germline, CDR1 SGHTA and CDR2 FQGTGA. V lost 8 bases and J lost 9, with 11 bases in between. This CDR3 has 12 amino acids. The CDR3 spells CASLRGSSPLHF. The CDR3 DNA reads TGTGCCAGCCTGAGGGGGTCTTCACCCCTCCACTTT.

The chain links TRBV27 to TRBJ2-1; 8 bases line up with TRBD1. The germline V gene has CDR1 MNHEY and CDR2 SMNVEV (reference sequence). The CDR3 is 14 amino acids. The ends lost 6 bases at V and 5 bases at J; junction bases unmatched: 6. CDR3 DNA: TGTGCCAGCAGACCGGGGACAGGCAACAATGAGCAGTTCTTC. It yields the protein CASRPGTGNNEQFF.

The V and J genes are TRBV6-2 or TRBV6-3 and TRBJ1-1; TRBD1 might be the D (6 bases). Germline lookup yields CDR1 MNHEY and CDR2 SVGEGT. The CDR3 consists of 14 residues. Trimming took off 4 bases at V and 7 bases at J, with 16 bases between the two ends. The CDR3 coding sequence is TGTGCCAGCAGTTTCACCCGGGACATCCGTGAAGCTTTCTTT. Encoded protein: CASSFTRDIREAFF.

The CDR3, as DNA: TGCGCCAGCAGCTTGGCCGAGGGATCACCCCTCCACTTT. This translates into CASSLAEGSPLHF. The chain combines TRBV5-1 with TRBJ1-6; D is unclear. Germline V gene data show CDR1 as SGHRS and CDR2 as YFSETQ. The CDR3 spans 13 residues. The V gene lost 0 bases and the J gene lost 10 bases, with 8 bases spanning the gap.

This chain connects TRBV6-6 to TRBJ2-7; D might be TRBD1 (6 bases). The CDR3 runs to 15 residues. In germline, CDR1 is MNHNY, CDR2 SVGAGI (reference sequence). The V gene lost 0 bases and the J gene lost 2 bases, with 11 bases spanning the gap. CDR3 loop: CASSYSTDSPYEQYV. The CDR3 coding sequence is TGTGCCAGCAGTTACTCTACGGACAGTCCCTACGAGCAGTACGTC.

The chain uses TRBV2 and TRBJ2-7; no definite D call. V gave up 8 bases and J gave up 6 bases, with 11 bases separating them. Germline CDR1 is SNHLY and CDR2 is FYNNEI. This CDR3 contains 11 residues. The CDR3 protein is CASLRRREQYV. CDR3 DNA: TGTGCCAGCCTCCGAAGGCGCGAGCAGTACGTC.

The chain has TRBV9 and TRBJ2-3; the D gene could be TRBD1 or TRBD2 (7 bases each). Germline V gene sequence: CDR1 SGDLS, CDR2 YYNGEE. CDR3 size: 16 residues. The germline V and J ends were trimmed by 4 bases and 3 bases, with 18 bases remaining between them. The CDR3 loop is CASSPARGGLTDTQYF. In nucleotides, the CDR3 is TGTGCCAGCAGCCCAGCCAGGGGGGGCCTAACAGATACGCAGTATTTT.

The CDR3 spells CSVIWGITPDTQYF. Here the CDR3 DNA reads TGCAGCGTCATATGGGGGATCACACCAGATACGCAGTATTTT. The rearrangement uses TRBV29-1 and TRBJ2-3; D could derive from TRBD1 or TRBD2 (5 bases each). V dropped 6 bases and J dropped 4 bases, with 17 bases sitting between them. Germline V gene data show CDR1 as SQVTM and CDR2 as ANQGSEA. CDR3 length: 14 amino acids.

This chain uses TRBV19 with TRBJ2-1; TRBD1 agrees at 7 bases. J gave up 10 bases and V 5 bases, and 5 bases lay outside the gene matches. Germline V gene lookup returns CDR1 LNHDA and CDR2 SQIVND (reference sequence). The CDR3 covers 12 residues. CDR3 region: CASSQTGYEQFF. DNA for the CDR3: TGTGCCAGTAGTCAGACAGGGTACGAGCAGTTCTTC.

This chain joins TRBV19 and TRBJ2-4, with 8 bases lining up with TRBD2. Germline lookup yields CDR1 LNHDA and CDR2 SQIVND (reference sequence). Unmatched junction bases numbered 5, after V lost 7 bases and J lost 6 bases. The CDR3 runs 13 residues. Here the CDR3 reads CASTGGGRNIQYF. DNA for the CDR3: TGTGCCAGTACGGGCGGGGGGAGAAACATTCAGTACTTC.